This TCR beta chain was sequenced in a study of spatial heterogeneity in lung cancer. In its sample, this clonotype was seen many times. Each CDR3 protein gets one entry after TCRdb re-called the 5' RACE reads with MiXCR. This sample has about 10,000 distinct CDR3 sequences, with 4.5% to 6% found just once. Described time point: sample taken at primary tumor resection. Unsorted tumor, nontumor lung tissue or cryopreserved PBMC supplied the whole RNA. Germline CDR1 is MGHDK and CDR2 is SYGVNS. The CDR3 is 14 residues long. V lost 3 bases, J lost 7 bases, and 16 bases lay in between. The chain couples TRBV25-1 to TRBJ2-7; TRBD2 is a possible D gene (6 bases). The starting material was PBMCs, obtained at surgery. This sequence originates from a male donor with early-stage non-small cell lung cancer. The CDR3 here is CASSEPGDRDEQYF. CDR3 bases: TGTGCCAGCAGTGAGCCGGGGGACCGTGATGAGCAGTACTTC.